This T cell receptor beta chain came from a study of Tregs in tolerant kidney transplant recipients. The table came from immunoSEQ multiplex PCR; TCRdb's copy has only in-frame clones and leaves some out. The table has 85,000 to 95,000 clones, roughly nine tenths seen once; the top ten hold roughly 4.3%. General observations from the study: Few patients were studied, so findings need validation in larger groups.

Unstimulated Tregs (CD4+CD25+CD127-) and CD4+CD25- non-Tregs were sorted from PBMCs. The CDR3 totals 15 residues. Unmatched junction bases numbered 8, after V lost 4 bases and J lost 5 bases. CDR1 and CDR2 from the germline V gene are MNHNS and SASEGT. Concerning this clone: Its antigen remains unidentified.

This sequence joins TRBV6-1 and TRBJ2-7, with 10 bases lining up with TRBD1. This TCR was sampled from a human donor in good health. Source material: CD8+ T cells from blood. CDR3 in amino acids: CASSGGQGEGNEQYF. The CDR3, as DNA: TGTGCCAGCAGTGGCGGACAGGGGGAAGGGAACGAGCAGTACTTC.